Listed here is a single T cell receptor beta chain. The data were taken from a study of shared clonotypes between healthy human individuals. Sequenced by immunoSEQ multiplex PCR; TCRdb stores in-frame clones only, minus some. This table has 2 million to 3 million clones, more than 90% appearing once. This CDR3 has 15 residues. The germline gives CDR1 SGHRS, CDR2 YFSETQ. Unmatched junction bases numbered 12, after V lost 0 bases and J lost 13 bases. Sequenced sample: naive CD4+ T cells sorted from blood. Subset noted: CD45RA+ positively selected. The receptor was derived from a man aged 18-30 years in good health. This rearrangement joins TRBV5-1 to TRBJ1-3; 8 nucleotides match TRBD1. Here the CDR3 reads CASSLGGDRSQSIYF. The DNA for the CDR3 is TGCGCCAGCAGCTTGGGAGGGGACAGGTCCCAGTCGATATATTTT.